A selection of T cell receptor beta chains follows, all from one sample in a study of PD-1 and CTLA-4 blockade in melanoma. Using immunoSEQ multiplex PCR, the repertoire was profiled, and TCRdb retains in-frame clones only, with some absent. Of about 30,000 clones listed, less than 90% are singletons. Material: CD8+ T cells from peripheral blood, obtained from a patient given anti-PD-1 treatment. These TCRs come from a human donor with melanoma. CDR3s include the opening cysteine and the closing phenylalanine or tryptophan. A D gene is named only where the DNA matches it firmly. The size field is filled for only some rows; it gives once, few, many or a size class.

cdr3_aa cdr3_nt clone_size j_call d_call v_call
CASSLKRGGTHGYTF TGTGCCAGCAGTCTCAAACGAGGGGGCACGCATGGCTACACCTTC once TRBJ1-2 TRBD1 TRBV27
CATSSKSYNEQFF TGTGCCACCAGCAGCAAATCCTACAATGAGCAGTTCTTC - TRBJ2-1 - TRBV15
CASSPGNTEAFF TGTGCCAGCAGCCCAGGGAACACTGAAGCTTTCTTT - TRBJ1-1 - TRBV9
CASSRGGLAGSGEQFF TGTGCCAGCAGCCGGGGCGGGCTAGCGGGGTCGGGTGAGCAGTTCTTC - TRBJ2-1 TRBD2 TRBV7-2
CASSPDVATEAFF TGTGCCAGCAGCCCGGACGTAGCCACTGAAGCTTTCTTT - TRBJ1-1 - TRBV9
CASSQPGSSYEQYF TGTGCCAGCAGCCAGCCCGGGTCCTCCTACGAGCAGTACTTC - TRBJ2-7 - TRBV14
CATSDPTGTSGGSSYNEQFF TGTGCCACCAGTGATCCCACAGGGACTAGCGGGGGAAGCTCCTACAATGAGCAGTTCTTC - TRBJ2-1 TRBD2 TRBV24-1
CASSFNKNMNTEAFF TGTGCCAGCAGTTTTAATAAGAACATGAACACTGAAGCTTTCTTT - TRBJ1-1 - TRBV27
CASSPGDKGNTEAFF TGTGCCAGCAGCCCGGGGGACAAGGGGAACACTGAAGCTTTCTTT - TRBJ1-1 - TRBV6-4
CASSSPGGEETQYF TGTGCCAGCAGCTCACCGGGGGGTGAAGAGACCCAGTACTTC - TRBJ2-5 TRBD2 TRBV5-4
CASSNDRGLGNTIYF TGTGCCAGCAGCAATGACAGGGGGCTTGGAAACACCATATATTTT once TRBJ1-3 TRBD1 TRBV6-5
CASTRWGYNQPQHF TGTGCCAGTACCCGATGGGGGTACAATCAGCCCCAGCATTTT - TRBJ1-5 - TRBV19
CASSASSGGHSSTDTQYF TGTGCCAGCAGCGCCTCTAGCGGGGGCCACTCTAGCACAGATACGCAGTATTTT - TRBJ2-3 TRBD2 TRBV7-9
CASSPWASANVLTF TGTGCCAGCAGCCCCTGGGCCTCGGCCAACGTCCTGACTTTC - TRBJ2-6 - TRBV7-8
CASSEEFTDTQYF TGTGCCAGCAGTGAGGAATTCACAGATACGCAGTATTTT - TRBJ2-3 - TRBV2
CASSLHSGRDLANTGELFF TGTGCCAGCAGTTTACATTCGGGCAGGGACTTGGCGAACACCGGGGAGCTGTTTTTT - TRBJ2-2 - TRBV28
CASSLTGTGGLTEAFF TGTGCCAGCAGCTTGACTGGGACAGGGGGCTTGACTGAAGCTTTCTTT - TRBJ1-1 TRBD1 TRBV5-5
CASRGAGEGQPQHF TGTGCCAGCAGGGGGGCAGGGGAAGGCCAGCCCCAGCATTTT - TRBJ1-5 - TRBV2
CASSRTGGDYGYTF TGTGCCAGCAGCCGAACAGGGGGCGACTATGGCTACACCTTC - TRBJ1-2 TRBD1 TRBV6-5
CASKGRGYEQYF TGTGCCAGTAAGGGCAGGGGCTACGAGCAGTACTTC - TRBJ2-7 - TRBV19
CASSFLFAEDQETQYF TGTGCCAGCAGCTTTTTATTCGCGGAAGACCAAGAGACCCAGTACTTC - TRBJ2-5 - TRBV5-4
CASSLQTSGGTDTQYF TGTGCCAGCAGTTTGCAGACTAGCGGGGGAACAGATACGCAGTATTTT - TRBJ2-3 TRBD2 TRBV27
CASSLITVRGFYEQYF TGTGCCAGCAGTCTTATAACTGTGAGGGGGTTCTACGAGCAGTACTTC once TRBJ2-7 - TRBV28
CASSPQGGEQYF TGTGCCAGCAGTCCACAGGGAGGCGAGCAGTACTTC once TRBJ2-7 - TRBV6-2/TRBV6-3
CASSLGQGTDTQYF TGTGCCAGCAGTTTGGGACAGGGCACAGATACGCAGTATTTT - TRBJ2-3 TRBD1 TRBV6-4
CASTGYEQFF TGTGCCAGCACGGGGTATGAGCAGTTCTTC - TRBJ2-1 - TRBV2
CASSLRQGSYEQYF TGTGCCAGCAGCTTGAGACAGGGTTCCTACGAGCAGTACTTC - TRBJ2-7 TRBD1 TRBV5-6
CASSKRYRWNSYEQYF TGTGCCAGCAGCAAAAGGTACAGATGGAACTCCTACGAGCAGTACTTC - TRBJ2-7 - TRBV21-1
CASSDRVEETQYF TGTGCCAGCAGTGACCGGGTCGAAGAGACCCAGTACTTC - TRBJ2-5 - TRBV6-1
CASSLDRRLSSYNSPLHF TGTGCCAGCAGCTTGGATCGGCGGCTGAGCTCCTATAATTCACCCCTCCACTTT - TRBJ1-6 - TRBV5-5
CASSQNIQYF TGTGCCAGCTCGCAAAACATTCAGTACTTC - TRBJ2-4 - TRBV6-5
CASSQDGEELFF TGCGCCAGCAGCCAAGACGGGGAAGAGCTGTTTTTT - TRBJ2-2 - TRBV4-1
CARSLRTGVYEQYF TGTGCCAGAAGCTTGAGGACAGGGGTCTACGAGCAGTACTTC - TRBJ2-7 TRBD1 TRBV5-3
CASSPGTGGLANYGYTF TGTGCCAGCAGTCCCGGGACAGGGGGATTAGCTAACTATGGCTACACCTTC - TRBJ1-2 TRBD1 TRBV27
CASSLGTAGNQPQHF TGTGCCAGCAGCTTGGGGACAGCCGGCAATCAGCCCCAGCATTTT - TRBJ1-5 TRBD1 TRBV11-2
CASSLIQGASYEQYF TGTGCCAGCAGTTTAATACAGGGGGCTTCCTACGAGCAGTACTTC - TRBJ2-7 TRBD1 TRBV28
CASDREAYSNQPQHF TGTGCTTCGGACAGGGAGGCTTATAGCAATCAGCCCCAGCATTTT - TRBJ1-5 TRBD1 TRBV19
CASSLVPGQGNEQFF TGTGCCAGCAGTTTAGTCCCGGGACAGGGCAATGAGCAGTTCTTC once TRBJ2-1 TRBD1 TRBV28
CASSERPGQGGEKLFF TGCGCCAGCAGCGAACGACCGGGACAGGGAGGGGAAAAACTGTTTTTT - TRBJ1-4 TRBD1 TRBV4-3
CASSSHTGELFF TGTGCCAGCAGCTCACACACCGGGGAGCTGTTTTTT - TRBJ2-2 - TRBV5-5
CASTMGAGDTQYF TGTGCCAGCACGATGGGGGCGGGAGATACGCAGTATTTT - TRBJ2-3 - TRBV19